The 29 T cell receptor beta chains below come from one sample, sequenced in a study of T cell responses to AZD1222 COVID-19 vaccine. Measured with immunoSEQ multiplex PCR; TCRdb has only the in-frame clones, and not every one. Of about 75,000 clones listed, around 88% were seen once; the top ten hold about a tenth. The sample in question was peripheral blood, obtained 28 days after the second dose of the MenACWY control vaccine. Receptor source: an adult who received the MenACWY meningococcal vaccine as a control.

This clone has just a few counts. The rearrangement joins TRBV7-3 to TRBJ1-1; TRBD1 matches 11 bases. This CDR3 comprises 15 residues. V lost 4 bases, J lost 1 base, and 2 bases stayed unmatched. Germline V gives CDR1 SGHTA, CDR2 FQGTGA. The CDR3 region is CASSWTGGSNTEAFF. Written as DNA, the CDR3 is TGTGCCAGCAGCTGGACAGGGGGCTCGAACACTGAAGCTTTCTTT.

This sequence joins TRBV27 and TRBJ1-4; TRBD1 matches 9 bases. This CDR3 is built from 14 residues. Germline V lookup: CDR1 MNHEY, CDR2 SMNVEV (reference sequence). Trimming removed 6 bases from V and 4 bases from J; junction bases left unmatched: 3. The CDR3 region has the DNA TGTGCCAGCAGAGGGACAGGGAGTAATGAAAAACTGTTTTTT. Amino acids: CASRGTGSNEKLFF.

The chain couples TRBV25-1 to TRBJ1-2, with a tentative D call TRBD1 (5 bases). With 5 bases removed from V and 6 bases from J, the gap between germline ends came to 19 bases. Germline loops: CDR1 MGHDK, CDR2 SYGVNS. The CDR3 is made up of 15 amino acids. CDR3 DNA sequence: TGTGCCAGCAGTCCCCCCGGGACCCCGTTCGATGGCTACACCTTC. Residues: CASSPPGTPFDGYTF.

This chain joins TRBV2 and TRBJ2-3, with 8 bases that match TRBD1. V dropped 4 bases and J dropped 4; count of bases not matched to a gene: 7. The CDR3 consists of 15 residues. Germline V lookup: CDR1 SNHLY, CDR2 FYNNEI. The CDR3 sequence is CASSGRQGNADTQYF. The CDR3 DNA reads as TGTGCCAGCAGTGGGAGACAGGGGAACGCAGATACGCAGTATTTT.

This chain connects TRBV6-5 to TRBJ1-2; D might be TRBD1 (5 bases). The CDR3 covers 15 residues. The V and J ends lost 6 bases and 1 base respectively, with 15 bases between them. Germline V gives CDR1 MNHEY, CDR2 SVGAGI. The CDR3 DNA follows: TGTGCCAGCAGGCGGCCCACAGGAGATAACTATGGCTACACCTTC. Translating it yields CASRRPTGDNYGYTF.

This clone was picked up one time. V usage is TRBV5-8 and J usage is TRBJ1-1; no firm D call. V was shortened by 3 bases and J by 11 bases, with 14 bases between the two germline ends. The germline gives CDR1 SGHTS, CDR2 YDEGEE. This CDR3 is 12 amino acids long. CDR3 amino acids: CASSSSVRVAFF. The CDR3 coding sequence is TGTGCCAGCAGCTCGTCCGTCCGTGTTGCTTTCTTT. Based on the CDR3 plus reference TRBV5-8 and TRBJ1-1, the full variable domain is EAGVTQSPTHLIKTRGQQATLRCSPISGHTSVYWYQQALGLGLQFLLWYDEGEERNRGNFPPRFSGRQFPNYSSELNVNALELEDSALYLCASSSSVRVAFFGQGTRLTVV.

This rearrangement joins TRBV6-5 to TRBJ2-5; TRBD1 matches at 7 bases. Germline V gives CDR1 MNHEY, CDR2 SVGAGI. V lost 4 bases and J lost 5; bases outside the gene matches: 10. CDR3 length: 15 amino acids. As DNA, the CDR3 is TGTGCCAGCAGTTCCTTACAGGGGTTATGGGAGACCCAGTACTTC. Its translation is CASSSLQGLWETQYF.

This chain joins TRBV5-1 and TRBJ2-1, with 13 bases identical to TRBD2. Germline assignment: CDR1 SGHRS and CDR2 YFSETQ. This CDR3 is built from 16 residues. Trimming at V came to 5 bases and at J to 9 bases, leaving 11 bases not matched to a gene. The CDR3 protein is CASRPTSGGVDSEQFF. CDR3 sequence (DNA): TGCGCCAGCAGACCTACTAGCGGGGGGGTTGACAGTGAGCAGTTCTTC.

The CDR3 region is CASSQEQGRTEAFF. The CDR3 DNA sequence: TGTGCCAGCAGCCAGGAACAGGGGCGGACTGAAGCTTTCTTT. The V call is TRBV5-5, the J call TRBJ1-1; 7 nucleotides line up with TRBD1. The V gene end was trimmed by 4 bases and the J gene end by 5 bases; junction bases not matched to a gene: 8. This CDR3 spans 14 amino acids. Germline V gives CDR1 SGHKS, CDR2 YYEKEE (reference sequence).

The chain recombines TRBV12-3 or TRBV12-4 with TRBJ2-7, with 7 bases matching TRBD1. V was pared by 2 bases and J by 10 bases, with 2 bases of the junction left unmatched. The CDR3 is 11 residues long. This chain's CDR3 is CASSLRGRQYF. CDR3 DNA: TGTGCCAGCAGTTTAAGGGGGCGACAGTACTTC.

The rearrangement uses TRBV25-1 and TRBJ2-3; no clear D gene. Trimming pared 5 bases from V and 5 bases from J, leaving 11 bases between. Germline V gives CDR1 MGHDK, CDR2 SYGVNS. The CDR3 runs 13 residues. The CDR3 DNA reads as TGTGCCAGCAGTTTCCTAGAGAGAGATACGCAGTATTTT. It yields the protein CASSFLERDTQYF.

The V gene is TRBV2, the J gene TRBJ2-3, with 7 bases aligning to TRBD2. With V trimmed by 11 bases and J by 0 bases, 5 bases remained unmatched. CDR1 is SNHLY and CDR2 is FYNNEI in the germline V gene. The CDR3 contains 13 residues. DNA of the CDR3: TGTGCCCGTCGACTAGCCAGCACAGATACGCAGTATTTT. Translation: CARRLASTDTQYF.

CDR3 in DNA: TGTGCCAGTAGTATTAGAGGGGGACCTGGGGCCAACGTCCTGACTTTC. This sequence encodes CASSIRGGPGANVLTF. This chain joins TRBV19 and TRBJ2-6, with D perhaps TRBD1 (6 bases). The CDR3 has 16 residues. V shed 3 bases and J shed 2 bases, with 11 bases lying between them. Germline values: CDR1 LNHDA, CDR2 SQIVND (reference sequence).

V is TRBV6-5 and J is TRBJ1-5; the D is unclear. Germline CDR1 reads MNHEY; CDR2 reads SVGAGI. The CDR3 consists of 14 residues. Trimming removed 2 bases from V and 4 bases from J, with 9 bases in between. The CDR3 coding sequence is TGTGCCAGCAGTTACAGCTTCGCTAATCAGCCCCAGCATTTT. This encodes CASSYSFANQPQHF.

This chain uses TRBV3-1 (or the pseudogene TRBV3-2) with TRBJ2-5; D remains ambiguous. Near its end, the DNA agrees better with TRBJ2-7, so the J call may be wrong. The CDR3 extends over 13 amino acids. Germline CDR1 is LGHDT and CDR2 is YNNKEL (reference sequence). CDR3 sequence reads: CASSQEWAREQYF. For the CDR3, the DNA is TGTGCCAGCAGCCAAGAATGGGCGCGCGAGCAGTACTTC.

This chain links TRBV18 with TRBJ1-1; 9 nucleotides align to TRBD1. The CDR3 loop spans 16 amino acids. Germline V gene lookup returns CDR1 KGHSH and CDR2 LQKENI. J was trimmed by 1 base and V by 4 bases; bases with no gene match: 7. DNA of the CDR3: TGTGCCAGCTCACGGAAGGACAGGGGCTCGAACACTGAAGCTTTCTTT. Translating it yields CASSRKDRGSNTEAFF.

V gene TRBV19 combines with J gene TRBJ2-5, with 10 positions matching TRBD2. This CDR3 is 15 amino acids long. Germline V lookup: CDR1 LNHDA, CDR2 SQIVND (reference sequence). J was trimmed by 2 bases and V by 2 bases; bases with no gene match: 2. The CDR3 nucleotides read TGTGCCAGTAGTATATTAGCGGGAGGTCAAGAGACCCAGTACTTC. Residues: CASSILAGGQETQYF.

This chain links TRBV3-1 (or the pseudogene TRBV3-2) with TRBJ1-2; D not resolved. Trimming shortened V by 0 bases and J by 4 bases, and 9 bases separated the two germline ends. The CDR3 contains 14 residues. Germline CDR1 is LGHDT and CDR2 is YNNKEL (reference sequence). CDR3 region: CASSQELSLYGYTF. The CDR3 DNA sequence: TGTGCCAGCAGCCAAGAGTTGTCCCTCTATGGCTACACCTTC.

This chain joins TRBV3-1 (or the pseudogene TRBV3-2) and TRBJ2-1; the D call may be TRBD1 or TRBD2 (6 bases each). Trimming left V 3 bases short and J 9 bases short, with 18 bases between. Per the germline V gene, CDR1 is LGHDT and CDR2 is YNNKEL (reference sequence). The CDR3 spans 15 residues. The CDR3 loop is CASSQLTGGLSEQFF. The CDR3 DNA reads TGTGCCAGCAGCCAGCTGACAGGAGGGCTGAGTGAGCAGTTCTTC.

The chain carries TRBV29-1 and TRBJ1-1; D call uncertain. Looked up from germline, CDR1 is SQVTM and CDR2 is ANQGSEA. The V end lost 8 bases, the J end lost 1 base, and 14 bases lay between the germline ends. This CDR3 is 13 amino acids long. CDR3 DNA sequence: TGCAGCAGCCGGGCCAGCGCGAACACTGAAGCTTTCTTT. Translation: CSSRASANTEAFF.

This chain joins TRBV16 and TRBJ1-5, with D uncertain. V was pared by 0 bases and J by 4 bases, with 7 bases between. In germline, CDR1 is KGHSY, CDR2 FQNENV. This CDR3 has 14 amino acids. The DNA for the CDR3 is TGTGCCAGCAGCCAATCGCCGGGGAATCAGCCCCAGCATTTT. This encodes CASSQSPGNQPQHF.

This clone has just a few counts. The chain combines TRBV9 with TRBJ2-1, with D maybe TRBD1 (6 bases). Germline-derived CDR1 and CDR2 are SGDLS and YYNGEE. This CDR3 comprises 15 residues. Trimming took off 4 bases at V and 1 base at J, with 12 bases between the two ends. The CDR3 DNA sequence: TGTGCCAGCAGCCACCAGGGGAATTCCTACAATGAGCAGTTCTTC. Its protein is CASSHQGNSYNEQFF.

V and J are TRBV5-1 and TRBJ1-6; D is perhaps TRBD1 (6 bases). Germline lookup yields CDR1 SGHRS and CDR2 YFSETQ. This CDR3 region has 13 residues. V was cut by 8 bases and J by 7 bases, with 13 bases left in between. CDR3 in amino acids: CASRTEPNSPLHF. The CDR3 coding sequence is TGCGCCAGTCGGACAGAGCCGAATTCACCCCTCCACTTT.

The V gene is TRBV11-1, the J gene TRBJ1-1; D remains unclear. Trimming removed 5 bases from V and 4 bases from J, with 20 bases in between. Germline-derived CDR1 and CDR2 are SGHAT and FQDESV (reference sequence). The CDR3 sequence is 16 residues long. The CDR3 protein is CASSPLLTVAGTEAFF. As DNA, the CDR3 is TGTGCCAGCAGCCCGTTACTCACAGTTGCGGGCACTGAAGCTTTCTTT.

The chain uses TRBV29-1 and TRBJ1-2, with a weak D call TRBD1 (6 bases). This CDR3 comprises 12 residues. The V gene's germline CDR1 is SQVTM and CDR2 ANQGSEA. The V and J ends lost 3 bases and 4 bases respectively, with 9 bases between them. CDR3 sequence (DNA): TGCAGCGTTGACGAAGGGGGCTATGGCTACACCTTC. Amino acids: CSVDEGGYGYTF.

In this sample, this clone turned up once. V gene TRBV6-5 combines with J gene TRBJ1-4, with D maybe TRBD1 (6 bases). This CDR3 has 13 amino acids. V was cut by 11 bases and J by 0 bases, with 10 bases left in between. The V gene's germline CDR1 is MNHEY and CDR2 SVGAGI. As DNA, the CDR3 is TGTGCCGGACAGAGGGCAACTAATGAAAAACTGTTTTTT. It yields the protein CAGQRATNEKLFF.

This clone came up a few times. The genes are TRBV5-1 and TRBJ2-3, with D possibly matching TRBD2 (7 bases). V was cut by 2 bases and J by 6 bases, with 10 bases left in between. The CDR3 sequence is 13 residues long. From germline, CDR1 is SGHRS and CDR2 YFSETQ. DNA for the CDR3: TGCGCCAGCAGCTTACAGGGAGGGGATACGCAGTATTTT. This encodes CASSLQGGDTQYF.

The chain is built from TRBV5-8 and TRBJ1-4; TRBD1 agrees at 7 bases. Per the germline V gene, CDR1 is SGHTS and CDR2 is YDEGEE. The V segment lost 0 bases and the J segment 6 bases; nucleotides outside the gene matches: 8. This CDR3 has 16 amino acids. The CDR3 DNA is TGTGCCAGCAGCTTGGAATCGGGGACAGCTTATGAAAAACTGTTTTTT. Its protein product is CASSLESGTAYEKLFF. The full variable domain, in which reference TRBV5-8 and TRBJ1-4 provide the parts outside the CDR3, is EAGVTQSPTHLIKTRGQQATLRCSPISGHTSVYWYQQALGLGLQFLLWYDEGEERNRGNFPPRFSGRQFPNYSSELNVNALELEDSALYLCASSLESGTAYEKLFFGSGTQLSVL.

The V and J genes are TRBV12-3 or TRBV12-4 and TRBJ1-6, with D possibly TRBD1 on 5 matching bases. The CDR3 contains 13 residues. V lost 8 bases and J lost 5, with 10 bases in between. CDR3 amino acids: CASRGVNNSPLHF. The CDR3 bases are TGTGCCAGCCGAGGGGTAAATAATTCACCCCTCCACTTT.